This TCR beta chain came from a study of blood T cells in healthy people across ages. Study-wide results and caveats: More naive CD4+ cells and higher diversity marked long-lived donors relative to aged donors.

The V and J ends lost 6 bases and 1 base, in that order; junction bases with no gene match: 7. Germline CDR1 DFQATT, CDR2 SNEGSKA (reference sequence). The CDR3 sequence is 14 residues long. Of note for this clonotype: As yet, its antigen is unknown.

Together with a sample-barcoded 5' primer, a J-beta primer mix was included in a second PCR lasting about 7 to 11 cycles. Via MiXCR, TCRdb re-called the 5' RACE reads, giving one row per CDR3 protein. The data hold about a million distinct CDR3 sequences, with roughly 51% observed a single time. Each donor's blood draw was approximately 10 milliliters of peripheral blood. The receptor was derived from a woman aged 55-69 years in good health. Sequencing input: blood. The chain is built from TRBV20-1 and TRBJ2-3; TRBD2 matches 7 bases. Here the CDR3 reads CSALAEGRTDTQYF. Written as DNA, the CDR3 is TGCAGTGCCCTAGCGGAAGGTCGCACAGATACGCAGTATTTT.